In its sample, the clone carrying this T cell receptor beta chain was seen once. Regions amplified from RNA transcripts were the TCR beta CDR3 regions. The HTBI primer set drove a first-round RT-PCR of the TCR CDR3. MiXCR, run by TCRdb on the multiplex PCR reads, gives a single entry per CDR3 protein. The profile shows 700,000 or so distinct CDR3 sequences, roughly 15% of them singletons. The sample originates from a study of T cells in Graves' hyperthyroidism and ophthalmopathy. The sample comprised blood. The receptor's source is a man in his late teens or twenties with Graves' hyperthyroidism.

CDR3 bases: TGCAGTGCTAGCTTGCCAGGGGTTTTTTCAGAGACCCAGTACTTC. Encoded protein: CSASLPGVFSETQYF. The genes are TRBV20-1 and TRBJ2-5; D is possibly TRBD1 (6 bases). This CDR3 has 15 amino acids. V shed 3 bases and J shed 4 bases, with 18 bases lying between them. Germline loops: CDR1 DFQATT, CDR2 SNEGSKA (reference sequence).